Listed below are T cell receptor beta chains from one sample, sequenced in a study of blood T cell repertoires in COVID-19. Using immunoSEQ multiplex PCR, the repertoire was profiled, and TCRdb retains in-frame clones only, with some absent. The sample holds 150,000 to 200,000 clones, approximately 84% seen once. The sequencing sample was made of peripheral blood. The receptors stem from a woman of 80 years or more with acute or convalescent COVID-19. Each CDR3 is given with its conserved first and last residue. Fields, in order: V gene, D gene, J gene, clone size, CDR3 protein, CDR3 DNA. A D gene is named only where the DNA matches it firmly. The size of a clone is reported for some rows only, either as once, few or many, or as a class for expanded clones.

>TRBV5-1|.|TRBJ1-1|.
CASSLTSRGGTEAFF
TGCGCCAGCAGCTTGACTAGCCGGGGTGGCACTGAAGCTTTCTTT
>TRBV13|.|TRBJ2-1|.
CASSLVAEPYNEQFF
TGTGCCAGCAGCTTAGTAGCGGAACCCTACAATGAGCAGTTCTTC
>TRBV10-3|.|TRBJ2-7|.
CAITESANYEQYF
TGTGCCATCACCGAGTCCGCTAACTACGAGCAGTACTTC
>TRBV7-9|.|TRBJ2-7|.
CASSYASAEQYF
TGTGCCAGCAGCTACGCTAGCGCCGAGCAGTACTTC
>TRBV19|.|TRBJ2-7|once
CASSILPGVTYEQYF
TGTGCCAGTAGTATTCTCCCGGGAGTTACTTACGAGCAGTACTTC
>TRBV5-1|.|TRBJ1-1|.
CASSLRGSTEAFF
TGCGCCAGCAGCTTGAGAGGGAGCACTGAAGCTTTCTTT
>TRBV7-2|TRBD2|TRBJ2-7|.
CASSRPAGPYEQYF
TGTGCCAGCAGCCGCCCAGCGGGGCCCTACGAGCAGTACTTC
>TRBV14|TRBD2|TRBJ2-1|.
CASSQAPGLAGGEQFF
TGTGCCAGCAGCCAGGCCCCGGGACTAGCGGGCGGGGAGCAGTTCTTC
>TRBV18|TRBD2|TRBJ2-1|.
CASSSGTSGINEQFF
TGTGCCAGCTCCTCCGGGACTAGCGGGATTAATGAGCAGTTCTTC
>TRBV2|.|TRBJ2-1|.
CASSETGSSYNEQFF
TGTGCCAGCAGTGAGACTGGGAGCTCCTACAATGAGCAGTTCTTC
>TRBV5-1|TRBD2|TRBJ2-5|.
CASSFGTSGEETQYF
TGCGCCAGCAGCTTCGGGACTAGCGGTGAAGAGACCCAGTACTTC
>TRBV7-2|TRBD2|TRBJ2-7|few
CASSSYLAGGGEQYF
TGTGCCAGCAGCTCGTATCTAGCGGGAGGGGGCGAGCAGTACTTC
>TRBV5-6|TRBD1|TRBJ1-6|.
CASSTLTPGQGMAPLHF
TGTGCCAGCAGCACCCTTACCCCGGGACAGGGTATGGCACCCCTCCACTTT
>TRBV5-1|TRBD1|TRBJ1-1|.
CASSKTGGGTEAFF
TGCGCCAGCAGCAAAACAGGGGGCGGCACTGAAGCTTTCTTT
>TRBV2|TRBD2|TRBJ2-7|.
CASRGLAGGPTPPEQYF
TGTGCCAGCAGGGGTCTAGCGGGAGGGCCGACCCCTCCCGAGCAGTACTTC
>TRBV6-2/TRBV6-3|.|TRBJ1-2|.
CASSGGGRGQDIDYGYTF
TGTGCCAGCAGTGGGGGGGGAAGGGGTCAGGATATCGACTATGGCTACACCTTC
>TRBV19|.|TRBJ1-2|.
CASSLSGGARQYGYTF
TGTGCCAGTAGCCTCTCGGGGGGGGCCCGTCAGTATGGCTACACCTTC
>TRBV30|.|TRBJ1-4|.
CAWNRAATNEKLFF
TGTGCCTGGAACAGGGCGGCAACTAATGAAAAACTGTTTTTT
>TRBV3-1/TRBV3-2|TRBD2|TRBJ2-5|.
CASSQVPGSGSGLETQYF
TGTGCCAGCAGCCAAGTCCCCGGTAGCGGGAGTGGGTTAGAGACCCAGTACTTC
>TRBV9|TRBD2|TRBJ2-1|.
CASAPNSGRALEVNEQFF
TGTGCCAGCGCCCCGAACAGCGGGAGGGCCCTCGAGGTCAATGAGCAGTTCTTC
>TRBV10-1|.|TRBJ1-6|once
CASSEGPGSPLHF
TGCGCCAGCAGTGAGGGGCCTGGATCACCCCTCCACTTT
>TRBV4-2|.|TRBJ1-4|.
CASSQAGEKLFF
TGTGCCAGCAGCCAAGCTGGCGAAAAACTGTTTTTT
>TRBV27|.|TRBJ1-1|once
CASSYRSLRMNTEAFF
TGTGCCAGCAGTTACCGATCCCTGCGCATGAACACTGAAGCTTTCTTT
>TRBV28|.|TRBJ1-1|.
CASSLGRGTFF
TGTGCCAGCAGTTTAGGCAGGGGAACTTTCTTT
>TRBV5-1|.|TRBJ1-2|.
CASSPGTGHGYTF
TGCGCCAGCAGCCCGGGAACAGGGCATGGCTACACCTTC
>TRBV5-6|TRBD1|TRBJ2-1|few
CASSLISGGWNNEQFF
TGTGCCAGCAGCTTGATTTCAGGGGGCTGGAACAATGAGCAGTTCTTC
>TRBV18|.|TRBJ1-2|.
CASSSWAGGDGYTF
TGTGCCAGCTCCTCTTGGGCGGGCGGCGATGGCTACACCTTC
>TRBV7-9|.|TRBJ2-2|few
CASSLIHTGTGELFF
TGTGCCAGCAGCTTAATTCACACAGGCACCGGGGAGCTGTTTTTT
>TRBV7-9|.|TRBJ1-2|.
CASSSRGERGYTF
TGTGCCAGCAGCTCACGGGGGGAGCGTGGCTACACCTTC
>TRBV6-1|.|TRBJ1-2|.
CASSGGGGVGHYGYTF
TGTGCCAGCAGTGGGGGGGGCGGCGTAGGACACTATGGCTACACCTTC
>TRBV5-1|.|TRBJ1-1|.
CASSPLGGGNTEAFF
TGCGCCAGCAGCCCCTTAGGGGGTGGGAACACTGAAGCTTTCTTT
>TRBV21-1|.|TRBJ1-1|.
CASSTVDRSVDTEAFF
TGTGCCAGCAGCACGGTCGACAGGTCTGTGGACACTGAAGCTTTCTTT
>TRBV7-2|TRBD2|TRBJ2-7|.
CASSSGSGRALAEQYF
TGTGCCAGCAGCTCCGGTAGCGGGAGGGCCTTGGCCGAGCAGTACTTC
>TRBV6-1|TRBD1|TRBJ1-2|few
CASSEYVGGRYGYTF
TGTGCCAGCAGTGAATACGTAGGGGGCAGGTATGGCTACACCTTC
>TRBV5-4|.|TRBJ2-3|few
CASSLKGGTDTQYF
TGTGCCAGCAGCTTGAAGGGAGGCACAGATACGCAGTATTTT
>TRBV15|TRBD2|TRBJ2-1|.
CATSRLAGGAYNEQFF
TGTGCCACCAGCAGACTAGCGGGAGGGGCCTACAATGAGCAGTTCTTC
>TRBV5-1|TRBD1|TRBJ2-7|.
CASSPGWGLRGTGVHEQYF
TGCGCCAGCAGCCCGGGGTGGGGTCTTCGGGGGACAGGGGTCCACGAGCAGTACTTC